This note documents a single TCR beta chain sequence. Its antigen is unknown. This sample was taken from a study of T cell responses to AZD1222 COVID-19 vaccine. CDR3 length equals 12 residues. The germline V and J ends were trimmed by 3 bases and 8 bases, with 10 bases remaining between them. Germline V gene sequence: CDR1 KGHSH, CDR2 LQKENI. Profiled with immunoSEQ multiplex PCR; TCRdb holds only in-frame clones, not every one. The sample includes more than 100,000 clones, approximately 90% seen only once; the top ten take roughly 8.4%. Study findings and constraints: Sampled repertoires all dated from after the peak T cell response. Researchers report vaccine-associated CD4 TCRs spanning spike, with dominance at 160-218 and 743-854. Among the donors, most were white British and more were female, and clonal diversity was possibly underestimated.

This chain links TRBV18 with TRBJ1-1; D may be TRBD1 (5 bases). The origin of this receptor is an adult in good health. Sequencing used peripheral blood, obtained on day 0 of AZD1222 vaccination. The CDR3 protein is CASSPGRQEAFF. CDR3 nucleotides: TGTGCCAGCTCACCTGGTAGACAGGAAGCTTTCTTT.